This T cell receptor (beta chain) was recorded in a study of response to subunit inactivated influenza vaccine (dated by TCRdb to 2016 to 2018). At the level of the whole study: Deep quantitative T cell receptor repertoire profiling was used in the study to track responses to a trivalent subunit inactivated influenza vaccine. What the study reported, not specific to this receptor: According to the authors, only a limited number of new T cells may be recruited by each seasonal influenza vaccination.

Of note for this clonotype: Its antigen is not yet known. No clone much larger than this one lies a single base away; base qualities are absent.

The library was made by RT-PCR. The listed sequencing device is Illumina HiSeq 2500. TCRdb reprocessed the public reads (quality trimming at Q25 with fastp, clone calling with MiXCR) and kept in-frame beta chains. Rows with a matching CDR3 protein are joined into one entry that keeps the most common DNA and genes. Counted in this sample were more than 400,000 distinct CDR3 sequences; roughly 7.9% of them appeared once. The ten largest clonotypes hold around 12% of the sample. V and J are trimmed by 5 bases and 4 bases, and the gene matches miss 11 bases of the junction. Measured from the cysteine to the phenylalanine, the CDR3 is 17 residues long. The only DNA kept is the CDR3, 51 bases in frame from the first base. The germline V gene (reference sequence) gives CDR1 as LGHDT and CDR2 as YNNKEL.

The sequence was obtained from a man between 50 and 70 years old who received an inactivated influenza vaccine. Donor details come from another sample of the same person, matched by shared clones. The sequencing here drew on PBMCs from blood, taken less than 30 months after vaccination. The chain is assembled from TRBV3-1 and TRBJ1-1, with 12 bases in between that match TRBD1. The CDR3 reads CASSTRDRGRFGTEAFF. The DNA sequence is as follows: TGTGCCAGCAGCACCCGGGACAGGGGGCGTTTCGGCACTGAAGCTTTCTTT.